The 27 T cell receptor beta chains below come from one sample, sequenced in a study of T cells after yellow fever vaccination. One entry per CDR3 protein results from TCRdb running MiXCR on the 5' RACE reads. The sample contains some 260,000 distinct CDR3 sequences, around 4.9% of which appear only once. Sequenced here: CD4+ T cells sorted from PBMCs, sampled on the day of the yellow fever booster vaccination. The receptors here all came from a young man who received the YFV17D yellow fever vaccine.

The chain carries TRBV6-6 and TRBJ2-5, with 8 bases lining up with TRBD1. The ends lost 6 bases at V and 5 bases at J; junction bases unmatched: 8. CDR1 is MNHNY and CDR2 is SVGAGI in the germline V gene (reference sequence). CDR3 size: 14 residues. DNA for the CDR3: TGTGCCAGCAGCTCAGGGGGCCGGGGGGAGACCCAGTACTTC. This sequence encodes CASSSGGRGETQYF.

This clonotype has more than one count but fewer than ten. The genes are TRBV12-3 or TRBV12-4 and TRBJ2-5; 9 bases match TRBD1. The length of the CDR3 is 14 residues. The V gene end was trimmed by 8 bases and the J gene end by 0 bases; junction bases not matched to a gene: 4. CDR3 nucleotides: TGTGCCAGCCGGGACAGGGCGCACCAAGAGACCCAGTACTTC. Its protein product is CASRDRAHQETQYF.

This clonotype has at least ten counts. The chain has TRBV7-2 and TRBJ2-3; D ambiguous. The CDR3 has 14 amino acids. Trimming removed 5 bases at V and 6 bases at J, with 15 bases between. In germline, CDR1 is SGHTA, CDR2 FQGNSA. CDR3 sequence: CASSRGLGFDTQYF. The DNA of the CDR3 is TGTGCCAGCAGCCGTGGTCTGGGTTTCGATACGCAGTATTTT.

The chain couples TRBV5-6 to TRBJ2-5; 8 nucleotides agree with TRBD2. The CDR3 runs 17 residues. Looked up from germline, CDR1 is SGHDT and CDR2 is YYEEEE. J lost 4 bases, V lost 2 bases, and 13 bases had no gene match. The CDR3 loop is CASSFYKPGGASETQYF. CDR3 DNA: TGTGCCAGCAGCTTTTACAAACCCGGGGGGGCATCAGAGACCCAGTACTTC.

The J gene is TRBJ1-2, the V gene TRBV4-3; 8 bases align to TRBD1. There are 15 residues in the CDR3. The V gene's germline CDR1 is LGHNA and CDR2 YSLEER. The junction had 5 bases not matched to a gene; V was cut back by 1 base and J by 4 bases. The CDR3 region has the DNA TGCGCCAGCAGCCAAGCAGGACAGGGTGGCTATGGCTACACCTTC. The encoded protein is CASSQAGQGGYGYTF.

The table lists this clonotype with a few counts. This chain uses TRBV18 with TRBJ2-1; D ambiguous. This CDR3 is 15 amino acids long. Germline assignment: CDR1 KGHSH and CDR2 LQKENI. V lost 1 base, J lost 9 bases, and 16 bases lay in between. CDR3 sequence reads: CASSPLLGRQVEQFF. The CDR3 coding sequence is TGTGCCAGCTCACCACTCCTAGGGCGCCAGGTTGAGCAGTTCTTC.

This clonotype was recorded a few times. J is TRBJ2-5 and V is TRBV27; D is perhaps TRBD1 (6 bases). Germline V gene data show CDR1 as MNHEY and CDR2 as SMNVEV (reference sequence). The V end lost 8 bases, the J end lost 4 bases, and 17 bases lay between the germline ends. CDR3 length: 14 amino acids. Written as DNA, the CDR3 is TGTGCCAGCCGTCCTGGGGGCCTTATAGAGACCCAGTACTTC. Translation gives CASRPGGLIETQYF.

This clonotype has a count of ten or more. V is TRBV25-1 and J is TRBJ2-5, with no clear D. V dropped 2 bases and J dropped 7 bases, with 8 bases sitting between them. This CDR3 is built from 12 residues. CDR1 is MGHDK, CDR2 SYGVNS, per germline. The CDR3 is CASSETAPTQYF. The CDR3, as DNA: TGTGCCAGCAGTGAAACGGCACCGACCCAGTACTTC.

This clonotype was counted between two and nine times. The CDR3 DNA follows: TGCAGCGTTGGAAACAGGGAGGGTCAGCCCCAGCATTTT. This translates into CSVGNREGQPQHF. This rearrangement joins TRBV29-1 to TRBJ1-5; perhaps TRBD1 as D (6 bases). Trimming pared 4 bases from V and 6 bases from J, leaving 13 bases between. In germline, CDR1 is SQVTM, CDR2 ANQGSEA. The CDR3 loop spans 13 amino acids.

This clonotype was observed many times. This sequence joins TRBV5-1 and TRBJ2-1; tentatively, D is TRBD1 or TRBD2 (5 bases each). The CDR3 is 16 amino acids. Trimming stripped 2 bases from V and 3 bases from J, with 15 bases between. The germline CDR1 and CDR2 sequences are SGHRS and YFSETQ. The CDR3 DNA reads TGCGCCAGCAGCTTAGGCCAGGGAACTAGCTACAATGAGCAGTTCTTC. This translates into CASSLGQGTSYNEQFF.

The rearrangement uses TRBV3-1 and TRBJ2-1; 13 nucleotides align to TRBD2. The ends lost 2 bases at V and 5 bases at J; junction bases unmatched: 6. The germline CDR1 and CDR2 sequences are LGHDT and YNNKEL (reference sequence). The CDR3 spans 17 residues. The CDR3 sequence: CASSQTSGGADHNEQFF. The CDR3 region has the DNA TGTGCCAGCAGCCAAACTAGCGGGGGGGCCGATCACAATGAGCAGTTCTTC.

This clonotype has a handful of counts. The chain couples TRBV19 to TRBJ1-4; D remains unclear. The CDR3 runs to 13 residues. Germline values: CDR1 LNHDA, CDR2 SQIVND (reference sequence). Trimming stripped 10 bases from V and 0 bases from J, with 9 bases between. CDR3 DNA: TGTGCCACCAATGCTGCAACTAATGAAAAACTGTTTTTT. As protein: CATNAATNEKLFF.

The chain joins TRBV6-1 to TRBJ1-1, with D possibly TRBD1 on 6 matching bases. Trimming removed 6 bases from V and 0 bases from J, with 11 bases in between. The CDR3 runs 14 residues. The germline CDR1 and CDR2 sequences are MNHNS and SASEGT. Here the CDR3 reads CASSDRFVNTEAFF. The CDR3 DNA follows: TGTGCCAGCAGCGACAGGTTCGTGAACACTGAAGCTTTCTTT.

This clonotype was detected many times. The V gene is TRBV25-1, the J gene TRBJ2-3; 9 bases map to TRBD1. Germline loops: CDR1 MGHDK, CDR2 SYGVNS. CDR3 length: 12 residues. V dropped 6 bases and J dropped 9; count of bases not matched to a gene: 4. CDR3 residues: CASRQGARTQYF. The CDR3 DNA reads TGTGCCAGCAGACAGGGGGCGAGGACGCAGTATTTT.

This chain joins TRBV5-1 and TRBJ2-1; 13 bases are a match to TRBD2. Germline V gene data show CDR1 as SGHRS and CDR2 as YFSETQ. The CDR3 totals 16 residues. Trimming removed 4 bases from V and 3 bases from J; junction bases left unmatched: 4. The CDR3 protein is CASSPGLAGIYNEQFF. The CDR3 coding sequence is TGCGCCAGCAGCCCGGGACTAGCGGGGATCTACAATGAGCAGTTCTTC.

This clonotype was seen many times. The chain carries TRBV5-1 and TRBJ2-5; possibly TRBD1 for D (7 bases). The V gene lost 2 bases and the J gene lost 5 bases, with 16 bases spanning the gap. This CDR3 has 15 amino acids. Germline lookup yields CDR1 SGHRS and CDR2 YFSETQ. CDR3 nucleotide sequence: TGCGCCAGCAGCTTCCGACAGGGACGGGGGGAGACCCAGTACTTC. Translated: CASSFRQGRGETQYF. The full variable domain, its missing parts supplied by reference TRBV5-1 and TRBJ2-5, is KAGVTQTPRYLIKTRGQQVTLSCSPISGHRSVSWYQQTPGQGLQFLFEYFSETQRNKGNFPGRFSGRQFSNSRSEMNVSTLELGDSALYLCASSFRQGRGETQYFGPGTRLLVL.

The chain has TRBV5-8 and TRBJ2-2; D gene uncertain. This CDR3 comprises 14 residues. V was cut by 4 bases and J by 4 bases, with 11 bases left in between. Germline V CDR1 and CDR2: SGHTS, YDEGEE. CDR3: CASSLGPATGELFF. The DNA of the CDR3 is TGTGCCAGCAGCCTCGGGCCCGCCACCGGGGAGCTGTTTTTT.

Ten or more counts support this clonotype. V usage is TRBV7-3 and J usage is TRBJ2-1; TRBD2 agrees at 7 bases. The germline gives CDR1 SGHTA, CDR2 FQGTGA. Germline trimming cut 5 bases from V and 10 bases from J; bases unmatched to any gene: 8. CDR3 length equals 13 residues. CDR3 nucleotides: TGTGCCAGCAGCCCCTCACGAGCGGGGGAGCAGTTCTTC. Protein: CASSPSRAGEQFF.

This clonotype was counted at least ten times. This rearrangement joins TRBV10-2 to TRBJ1-1; D gene ambiguous. V was clipped by 8 bases and J by 0 bases, with 7 bases between them. Germline CDR1 and CDR2: WSHSY and SAAADI. The CDR3 has 12 amino acids. Here the CDR3 DNA reads TGCGCCAGCGGCAGTTTGAACACTGAAGCTTTCTTT. Translating gives CASGSLNTEAFF.

Only a few counts were recorded for this clonotype. The CDR3 spells CSALTDGNTEAFF. The CDR3 coding sequence is TGCAGTGCTCTCACAGATGGGAACACTGAAGCTTTCTTT. This rearrangement joins TRBV20-1 to TRBJ1-1; D gene uncertain. The germline V and J ends were trimmed by 5 bases and 1 base, with 11 bases remaining between them. Looked up from germline, CDR1 is DFQATT and CDR2 is SNEGSKA (reference sequence). The CDR3 is 13 amino acids.

This clonotype appeared a few times. V is TRBV30 and J is TRBJ1-6; the D is unclear. Germline CDR1 GTSNPN, CDR2 SVGIG (reference sequence). The CDR3 is 13 amino acids. The V and J ends lost 5 bases and 7 bases respectively, with 12 bases between them. The CDR3 nucleotides are TGTGCCTGGGGGCTTGAGGGAAATTCACCCCTCCACTTT. Translated: CAWGLEGNSPLHF. Based on the CDR3 plus reference TRBV30 and TRBJ1-6, the full variable domain is SQTIHQWPATLVQPVGSPLSLECTVEGTSNPNLYWYRQAAGRGLQLLFYSVGIGQISSEVPQNLSASRPQDRQFILSSKKLLLSDSGFYLCAWGLEGNSPLHFGNGTRLTVT.

This clonotype has at least ten counts. The V and J genes are TRBV18 and TRBJ2-7; D is unresolved. The CDR3 runs 15 residues. V was shortened by 3 bases and J by 0 bases, with 12 bases between the two germline ends. Per the germline V gene, CDR1 is KGHSH and CDR2 is LQKENI. CDR3 bases: TGTGCCAGCTCACCTGGAACCTCAAACTCCTACGAGCAGTACTTC. Its translation: CASSPGTSNSYEQYF.

This clonotype was observed many times. The chain has TRBV6-5 and TRBJ2-1; 10 bases match TRBD2. This CDR3 has 18 residues. The germline V gene encodes CDR1 MNHEY and CDR2 SVGAGI. The J segment lost 4 bases and the V segment lost 0 bases, leaving 9 bases of the junction unmatched. The DNA of the CDR3 is TGTGCCAGCAGTTACTCTCCCATAGCGGGGGGAGGGTACAATGAGCAGTTCTTC. It specifies CASSYSPIAGGGYNEQFF.

This clonotype was seen ten or more times. The rearrangement links TRBV28 to TRBJ1-1; TRBD1 might be the D (6 bases). The ends were cut back, 6 bases at V and 4 bases at J, with 18 bases in the middle. This CDR3 has 15 amino acids. The germline V gene encodes CDR1 MDHEN and CDR2 SYDVKM. CDR3 DNA sequence: TGTGCCAGCAGCCCTAGGACAGTTAAGTTCACTGAAGCTTTCTTT. It specifies CASSPRTVKFTEAFF.

This chain joins TRBV20-1 and TRBJ1-5; 8 bases agree with TRBD1. The CDR3 is made up of 12 amino acids. V shed 7 bases and J 6 bases; nucleotides not matched to a gene: 5. Per the germline V gene, CDR1 is DFQATT and CDR2 is SNEGSKA (reference sequence). The CDR3 region has the DNA TGCAGTGGGAGACAGGGGAGTCAGCCCCAGCATTTT. Encoded protein: CSGRQGSQPQHF.

The table lists this clonotype with many counts. V gene TRBV11-2 combines with J gene TRBJ2-5; D is uncertain. There are 14 residues in the CDR3. Trimming took 3 bases from V and 1 from J, leaving 9 bases between them. Germline CDR1 and CDR2: SGHAT and FQNNGV. The CDR3: CASSFRDSQETQYF. CDR3 DNA sequence: TGTGCCAGCAGCTTTCGAGACTCCCAAGAGACCCAGTACTTC. Filled out from reference TRBV11-2 and TRBJ2-5, the complete variable domain reads EAGVAQSPRYKIIEKRQSVAFWCNPISGHATLYWYQQILGQGPKLLIQFQNNGVVDDSQLPKDRFSAERLKGVDSTLKIQPAKLEDSAVYLCASSFRDSQETQYFGPGTRLLVL.

This clonotype came up a few times. The chain joins TRBV7-2 to TRBJ2-1, with 11 bases that match TRBD2. CDR1 and CDR2 (germline): SGHTA, FQGNSA. The junction had 3 bases not matched to a gene; V was cut back by 6 bases and J by 2 bases. CDR3 length equals 15 residues. The CDR3 region has the DNA TGTGCCAGCAGGGGGACTAGCGGCGCCTACAATGAGCAGTTCTTC. Translated: CASRGTSGAYNEQFF.